The sequence of this T cell receptor beta chain was determined in a study of CXCR3-negative and CXCR3-positive naive CD8 T cells. On this clonotype: Its specificity is not known.

Overall study findings and caveats: No difference in surface CD5 was seen between naive subsets, and TCR strength was inferred from TRB CDR3 properties. Cryopreservation partially decreased CXCR3 expression, and most assays used fresh PBMCs.

This CDR3 is built from 16 residues. 5' RACE that incorporated UMI labels was used to prepare the TRB cDNA libraries. Reanalyzing the 5' RACE reads, TCRdb keeps one entry per CDR3 protein, without DNA. Its clone listing holds approximately 45,000 distinct CDR3 sequences. This TCR came from a human donor in good health. Some clones in this sample may be carry-over from other donors' samples. The J gene is TRBJ2-4, the V gene TRBV12-3 or TRBV12-4; with no DNA, the TCRdb D assignment of TRBD1 cannot be verified. What was sequenced was memory CD8+ T cells from blood. This CDR3 is CASSSTGGIAKNIQYF.